Below, one T cell receptor beta chain is given with its context. This entry comes from a study of blood T cell repertoires in COVID-19. Sequencing used immunoSEQ multiplex PCR; TCRdb keeps in-frame clones, though not all of them. The sample has around 60,000 clones, 74% seen once. Trimming at V came to 4 bases and at J to 2 bases, leaving 10 bases not matched to a gene. The CDR3 covers 16 residues. CDR1 and CDR2 (germline): SGHDN, FVKESK. The sequence derives from a woman aged 80 or older with acute or convalescent COVID-19. This chain connects TRBV14 to TRBJ2-7; 8 nucleotides line up with TRBD1. The sequenced sample was peripheral blood. The CDR3 nucleotides are TGTGCCAGCAGCCCGGGACAGGCTCAATCCCCCTACGAGCAGTACTTC. Translation: CASSPGQAQSPYEQYF.